A single sample gave rise to the 23 T cell receptor beta chains below, sequenced in a study of shared clonotypes between healthy human individuals. TCRdb's copy holds only in-frame clones and misses some; the assay was immunoSEQ multiplex PCR. The repertoire holds roughly 410,000 clones, with about 96% as singletons. Sequenced input: memory CD8+ T cells sorted from blood. Subset of the sample: CD45RO+ cells pooled with CCR7-negative TemRA cells. The origin of the receptors is a young man in good health.

The chain couples TRBV27 to TRBJ2-7; 10 positions agree with TRBD1. Germline assignment: CDR1 MNHEY and CDR2 SMNVEV (reference sequence). V lost 0 bases and J lost 3; bases outside the gene matches: 2. The CDR3 loop spans 15 amino acids. CDR3 DNA: TGTGCCAGCAGTTTATCGGGGGACAGGGGCTACGAGCAGTACTTC. This sequence encodes CASSLSGDRGYEQYF.

CDR3 in DNA: TGTGCCAGCTCACCAATGTTCCTAGCGGGCAATGAGCAGTTCTTC. Translated, it gives CASSPMFLAGNEQFF. The V call is TRBV18, the J call TRBJ2-1; TRBD2 aligns across 8 bases. Germline-derived CDR1 and CDR2 are KGHSH and LQKENI. Trimming took 2 bases from V and 6 from J; bases not matched to a gene: 6. This CDR3 has 15 residues.

This chain links TRBV7-9 with TRBJ1-2; TRBD1 is a possible D gene (6 bases). V lost 7 bases to trimming and J lost 5 bases, with 17 bases between them. Germline V gene data show CDR1 as SEHNR and CDR2 as FQNEAQ (reference sequence). The CDR3 has 14 residues. This chain's CDR3 is CASIGRGRQYGYTF. CDR3 DNA: TGTGCCAGCATAGGACGGGGGCGGCAATATGGCTACACCTTC.

The chain carries TRBV6-1 and TRBJ1-2, with 10 nucleotides matching TRBD1. CDR3 length: 14 residues. The germline gives CDR1 MNHNS, CDR2 SASEGT. V lost 5 bases to trimming and J lost 6 bases; unmatched junction nucleotides: 6. CDR3 bases: TGTGCCAGCAGTCTCCGGGACAGGGGAAATGGCTACACCTTC. Its translation is CASSLRDRGNGYTF.

The V gene is TRBV19, the J gene TRBJ2-3; maybe TRBD2 (5 bases). This CDR3 spans 12 amino acids. Germline V gene sequence: CDR1 LNHDA, CDR2 SQIVND (reference sequence). V was cut by 3 bases and J by 6 bases, with 7 bases left in between. CDR3 DNA sequence: TGTGCCAGTAGTATGCGGAGGGATACGCAGTATTTT. Translation gives CASSMRRDTQYF.

The chain recombines TRBV6-5 with TRBJ2-1, with 8 bases that match TRBD1. The trim removed 5 bases at V and 4 bases at J, leaving 7 bases unmatched. This CDR3 has 15 amino acids. The V gene's germline CDR1 is MNHEY and CDR2 SVGAGI. CDR3 residues: CASSPETGEYNEQFF. DNA for the CDR3: TGTGCCAGCAGTCCCGAGACAGGGGAATACAATGAGCAGTTCTTC.

The CDR3 sequence is CAWSAPSGTSTDTQYF. The CDR3 DNA is TGTGCCTGGAGTGCCCCTAGCGGGACGAGCACAGATACGCAGTATTTT. The chain joins TRBV30 to TRBJ2-3; TRBD2 agrees at 9 bases. This CDR3 is built from 16 residues. V trimming: 1 base; J trimming: 0 bases; junction bases outside the gene matches: 5. The germline gives CDR1 GTSNPN, CDR2 SVGIG (reference sequence).

This chain uses TRBV5-1 with TRBJ2-7; 12 bases map to TRBD2. Trimming removed 0 bases from V and 2 bases from J; junction bases left unmatched: 3. This CDR3 has 16 amino acids. Germline V CDR1 and CDR2: SGHRS, YFSETQ. CDR3 loop: CASSLGLAGVAYEQYF. The CDR3 DNA follows: TGCGCCAGCAGCTTGGGACTAGCGGGAGTGGCCTACGAGCAGTACTTC.

This clone was counted once. The CDR3 reads CASSLGTGTEAFF. The CDR3 DNA follows: TGTGCCAGCAGCTTAGGGACAGGCACTGAAGCTTTCTTT. The chain links TRBV7-3 to TRBJ1-1; 8 bases are shared with TRBD1. Per the germline V gene, CDR1 is SGHTA and CDR2 is FQGTGA. CDR3 length: 13 amino acids. V was pared by 2 bases and J by 4 bases, with 0 bases of the junction left unmatched.

V and J are TRBV6-6 and TRBJ1-1; no firm D call. The CDR3 spans 11 residues. V was shortened by 0 bases and J by 8 bases, with 4 bases between the two germline ends. In germline, CDR1 is MNHNY, CDR2 SVGAGI (reference sequence). In DNA form, the CDR3 reads TGTGCCAGCAGTTACTCGGGGGAAGCTTTCTTT. It yields the protein CASSYSGEAFF.

This rearrangement joins TRBV28 to TRBJ1-2, with D possibly matching TRBD1 (6 bases). Trimming shortened V by 7 bases and J by 5 bases, and 14 bases separated the two germline ends. The CDR3 runs 13 residues. In germline, CDR1 is MDHEN, CDR2 SYDVKM. CDR3: CASTDSPGYGYTF. The CDR3 bases are TGTGCCAGCACGGACAGTCCTGGATATGGCTACACCTTC.

The chain links TRBV5-6 to TRBJ2-7, with 9 nucleotides matching TRBD1. The CDR3 is made up of 14 amino acids. Unmatched junction bases numbered 8, after V lost 4 bases and J lost 6 bases. The germline V gene has CDR1 SGHDT and CDR2 YYEEEE. The CDR3 loop reads CASSRPGQGLEQYF. For the CDR3, the DNA is TGTGCCAGCAGCCGGCCGGGACAGGGTCTCGAGCAGTACTTC.

The chain couples TRBV6-5 to TRBJ2-1; tentatively, D is TRBD1 (5 bases). Germline CDR1 MNHEY, CDR2 SVGAGI. CDR3 length: 15 residues. With 0 bases removed from V and 8 bases from J, the gap between germline ends came to 14 bases. The CDR3 loop is CASSYSQGVWYEQFF. CDR3 nucleotide sequence: TGTGCCAGCAGTTACTCCCAGGGCGTATGGTATGAGCAGTTCTTC.

This chain connects TRBV5-4 to TRBJ2-2; 7 bases fit TRBD2. The germline V gene has CDR1 SGHNT and CDR2 YYREEE (reference sequence). The V gene end was trimmed by 0 bases and the J gene end by 1 base; junction bases not matched to a gene: 3. The CDR3 runs to 16 residues. CDR3 nucleotide sequence: TGTGCCAGCAGCTTGGTTCCGGGAGGGAACACCGGGGAGCTGTTTTTT. Translating it yields CASSLVPGGNTGELFF.

The chain combines TRBV5-4 with TRBJ1-1, with D perhaps TRBD1 (6 bases). The germline CDR1 and CDR2 sequences are SGHNT and YYREEE (reference sequence). Trimming removed 4 bases at V and 4 bases at J, with 11 bases between. The length of the CDR3 is 13 residues. This CDR3 reads CASSPTGITEAFF. CDR3 in DNA: TGTGCCAGCAGCCCTACAGGGATCACTGAAGCTTTCTTT.

Comments on this clone: Germline is not matched at one junction end, which may reflect a read error. The chain couples TRBV2 to TRBJ2-1; 14 bases align to TRBD2. CDR1 is SNHLY, CDR2 FYNNEI, per germline. The CDR3 is 16 amino acids. CDR3 loop: CASSPPGLAGANEQLF. The CDR3 nucleotides read TGTGCCAGCAGTCCACCGGGACTAGCGGGAGCCAATGAGCAGCTCTTC.

This chain joins TRBV19 and TRBJ1-5, with 7 bases matching TRBD1. The length of the CDR3 is 15 residues. CDR1 and CDR2 from the germline V gene are LNHDA and SQIVND (reference sequence). The trim removed 4 bases at V and 5 bases at J, leaving 8 bases unmatched. The CDR3 reads CASSTIDRDYQPQHF. The CDR3 DNA reads TGTGCCAGTAGTACCATTGACAGGGACTATCAGCCCCAGCATTTT.

V gene TRBV7-8 combines with J gene TRBJ2-5; 8 bases match TRBD2. Trimming removed 5 bases from V and 4 bases from J; junction bases left unmatched: 15. This CDR3 contains 17 residues. Germline values: CDR1 SGHVS, CDR2 FQNEAQ. The CDR3 bases are TGTGCCAGCAGCGATAGGGTAGCGGGGCCCGCCTTAGAGACCCAGTACTTC. It encodes CASSDRVAGPALETQYF. The full variable domain, completed using reference TRBV7-8 and TRBJ2-5, is GAGVSQSPRYKVAKRGQDVALRCDPISGHVSLFWYQQALGQGPEFLTYFQNEAQLDKSGLPSDRFFAERPEGSVSTLKIQRTQQEDSAVYLCASSDRVAGPALETQYFGPGTRLLVL.

V and J are TRBV30 and TRBJ2-3; D might be TRBD2 (6 bases). With 5 bases removed from V and 5 bases from J, the gap between germline ends came to 14 bases. The V gene's germline CDR1 is GTSNPN and CDR2 SVGIG (reference sequence). The CDR3 extends over 13 amino acids. The CDR3 DNA reads TGTGCCTGGGGGGTCGGGAGAGGAGATACGCAGTATTTT. Translated: CAWGVGRGDTQYF. Combining the CDR3 with reference TRBV30 and TRBJ2-3 gives the whole variable domain SQTIHQWPATLVQPVGSPLSLECTVEGTSNPNLYWYRQAAGRGLQLLFYSVGIGQISSEVPQNLSASRPQDRQFILSSKKLLLSDSGFYLCAWGVGRGDTQYFGPGTRLTVL.

The CDR3 DNA reads as TGTGCCAGTAGTATAGGAGGACTAGTATCGCAAGAGACCCAGTACTTC. Amino acids: CASSIGGLVSQETQYF. The V gene is TRBV19, the J gene TRBJ2-5; 7 bases match TRBD2. J was trimmed by 2 bases and V by 1 base; bases with no gene match: 7. The CDR3 runs 16 residues. Germline assignment: CDR1 LNHDA and CDR2 SQIVND (reference sequence).

The chain is built from TRBV6-1 and TRBJ2-3; 7 positions match TRBD1. This CDR3 is built from 15 residues. Germline CDR1 MNHNS, CDR2 SASEGT. Losses at the gene ends were 7 bases for V and 2 bases for J; bases not matched to a gene: 9. Here the CDR3 DNA reads TGTGCCAGCACCTGGGACAGCCTATCCACAGATACGCAGTATTTT. It translates to CASTWDSLSTDTQYF.

The CDR3, as DNA: TGTGCCAGCAGTGAAGATCAGGGGGCCCTCTATCAGCCCCAGCATTTT. Translated, it gives CASSEDQGALYQPQHF. The genes are TRBV2 and TRBJ1-5, with 8 bases lining up with TRBD1. Germline assignment: CDR1 SNHLY and CDR2 FYNNEI. This CDR3 region has 16 residues. J lost 5 bases, V lost 1 base, and 7 bases had no gene match.

This chain uses TRBV7-2 with TRBJ1-5; 7 positions agree with TRBD1. The V gene end was trimmed by 1 base and the J gene end by 2 bases; junction bases not matched to a gene: 2. Germline assignment: CDR1 SGHTA and CDR2 FQGNSA. There are 15 residues in the CDR3. The CDR3 loop is CASSLEGARNQPQHF. The CDR3 bases are TGTGCCAGCAGCTTAGAGGGGGCGCGCAATCAGCCCCAGCATTTT.